One and the same sample provided the 23 T cell receptor beta chains below, sequenced in a study of shared clonotypes between healthy human individuals. The data were produced by immunoSEQ multiplex PCR, yet TCRdb's version contains in-frame clones alone and is incomplete. The table records around 980,000 clones, more than 75% of them present only once. The material sequenced was memory CD4+ T cells from PBMCs. Subset meaning: CD45RA-negative fraction. The receptors shown here come from a man aged 18 to 35 in good health. Some clones in this sample may be carry-over from other donors' samples.

V usage is TRBV5-1 and J usage is TRBJ1-3; D is uncertain. The CDR3 totals 15 residues. Trimming stripped 4 bases from V and 0 bases from J, with 11 bases between. Per germline, CDR1 SGHRS and CDR2 YFSETQ. The CDR3 DNA sequence: TGCGCCAGCAGCCCGTTGGTAAGCTCTGGAAACACCATATATTTT. Protein product: CASSPLVSSGNTIYF.

Of note for this clone: Additional DNA sequences in this sample encode the identical CDR3. V and J are TRBV30 and TRBJ1-4; D is uncertain. The V gene lost 0 bases and the J gene lost 7 bases, with 9 bases spanning the gap. The V gene's germline CDR1 is GTSNPN and CDR2 SVGIG (reference sequence). The CDR3 runs to 13 residues. The CDR3 DNA reads TGTGCCTGGAGTGTACGGGCGAGTGAAAAACTGTTTTTT. Its translation: CAWSVRASEKLFF.

The rearrangement joins TRBV5-1 to TRBJ2-3; TRBD1 might be the D (5 bases). This CDR3 is built from 14 residues. The V end was cut by 0 bases, the J end by 4 bases, with 9 bases between. Germline V gene lookup returns CDR1 SGHRS and CDR2 YFSETQ. The CDR3 DNA sequence: TGCGCCAGCAGCTTGGAGATAGGGGCAGATACGCAGTATTTT. Encoded protein: CASSLEIGADTQYF.

Details on this clone: One junction end does not reproduce the germline sequence, and a read error may be involved. The V gene is TRBV6-6, the J gene TRBJ2-2, with D possibly called TRBD1 or TRBD2 (7 bases each). The germline V gene encodes CDR1 MNHNY and CDR2 SVGAGI (reference sequence). The CDR3 has 13 amino acids. DNA for the CDR3: TGTGCCGTCAGGGGGGGCAGCACCGGGGAGTTGTTTTTT. Protein sequence: CAVRGGSTGELFF.

J is TRBJ2-1 and V is TRBV19; no firm D call. V lost 9 bases to trimming and J lost 3 bases, with 9 bases between them. CDR3 length: 12 amino acids. CDR1 and CDR2 (germline): LNHDA, SQIVND (reference sequence). As DNA, the CDR3 is TGTGCCAGCACAGACTTCTACAATGAGCAGTTCTTC. It translates to CASTDFYNEQFF.

The chain has TRBV9 and TRBJ1-6; unclear D gene. This CDR3 has 13 amino acids. V lost 2 bases and J lost 11, with 11 bases in between. Looked up from germline, CDR1 is SGDLS and CDR2 is YYNGEE. The CDR3 DNA is TGTGCCAGCAGCGTTGGGTTTGGACCACCCCTCCACTTT. It codes for CASSVGFGPPLHF.

Regarding this clone: In the same sample, other DNA sequences code for this CDR3. The chain joins TRBV18 to TRBJ1-1; TRBD1 agrees at 7 bases. V was clipped by 4 bases and J by 5 bases; unmatched bases: 10. The length of the CDR3 is 15 residues. Germline lookup yields CDR1 KGHSH and CDR2 LQKENI. CDR3 in amino acids: CASSLQTGLETEAFF. The CDR3 bases are TGTGCCAGCTCACTACAGACAGGGTTGGAGACTGAAGCTTTCTTT.

The V call is TRBV28, the J call TRBJ2-1; 9 bases agree with TRBD1. Germline-derived CDR1 and CDR2 are MDHEN and SYDVKM. J lost 7 bases, V lost 5 bases, and 9 bases had no gene match. This CDR3 spans 15 amino acids. This CDR3 is CASSLGQGFGNEQFF. For the CDR3, the DNA is TGTGCCAGCAGTCTGGGACAGGGCTTTGGGAATGAGCAGTTCTTC.

As concerns this clone: A read error may be the cause here, since a much bigger clone is one base away. The V call is TRBV6-6, the J call TRBJ2-5, with 8 nucleotides matching TRBD2. The CDR3 has 12 residues. The germline V gene encodes CDR1 MNHNY and CDR2 SVGAGI (reference sequence). The trim removed 8 bases at V and 13 bases at J, leaving 12 bases unmatched. CDR3 DNA: TGTGCCAGCGGGTCGACTAGCGACGAGCGGTACTTC. It codes for CASGSTSDERYF.

The J gene is TRBJ2-5, the V gene TRBV18; D is perhaps TRBD2 (6 bases). The V end lost 4 bases, the J end lost 2 bases, and 11 bases lay between the germline ends. This CDR3 is 14 amino acids long. The V gene's germline CDR1 is KGHSH and CDR2 LQKENI. CDR3 amino acids: CASSLTAGQETQYF. The CDR3 coding sequence is TGTGCCAGCTCACTGACAGCGGGTCAAGAGACCCAGTACTTC.

This sequence joins TRBV2 and TRBJ1-5; weak D call: TRBD1 (5 bases). Germline CDR1 SNHLY, CDR2 FYNNEI. The CDR3 contains 15 residues. Trimming removed 8 bases from V and 4 bases from J, with 18 bases in between. CDR3 in amino acids: CASRGGESSNQPQHF. The CDR3 region has the DNA TGTGCCAGCCGGGGCGGGGAGAGTTCTAATCAGCCCCAGCATTTT.

This chain uses TRBV5-4 with TRBJ2-2, with a tentative D call TRBD1 (7 bases). This CDR3 has 16 amino acids. Trimming took 2 bases from V and 5 from J, leaving 16 bases between them. Germline V gene data show CDR1 as SGHNT and CDR2 as YYREEE (reference sequence). The CDR3 sequence is CASSFPPGGGTGELFF. The CDR3 DNA reads TGTGCCAGCAGCTTCCCGCCAGGGGGAGGTACCGGGGAGCTGTTTTTT.

The chain has TRBV28 and TRBJ2-1; TRBD1 agrees at 10 bases. Germline V CDR1 and CDR2: MDHEN, SYDVKM. After removal of 5 bases from V and 2 bases from J, the junction contained 3 bases not matched to a gene. CDR3 length: 15 residues. CDR3 amino acids: CASSPGTGAYNEQFF. DNA for the CDR3: TGTGCCAGCAGTCCCGGGACAGGGGCCTACAATGAGCAGTTCTTC.

This chain connects TRBV11-3 to TRBJ2-5, with D hard to call. V gave up 2 bases and J gave up 2 bases, with 6 bases separating them. Germline values: CDR1 SGHNT, CDR2 YENEEA. The CDR3 loop spans 13 amino acids. The CDR3 loop is CASSLLTQETQYF. In nucleotides, the CDR3 is TGTGCCAGCAGCTTATTGACACAAGAGACCCAGTACTTC.

This clone was found many times. The V gene is TRBV28, the J gene TRBJ2-5; weak D call: TRBD1 (6 bases). Deletions cut 8 bases from V and 5 bases from J, with 15 bases between. CDR1 is MDHEN, CDR2 SYDVKM, per germline. The CDR3 is made up of 13 amino acids. CDR3 sequence: CASYKQGHETQYF. The CDR3 DNA follows: TGTGCCAGCTACAAACAGGGTCACGAGACCCAGTACTTC.

The J gene is TRBJ2-4, the V gene TRBV5-1; no clear D. The V gene's germline CDR1 is SGHRS and CDR2 YFSETQ. V was shortened by 2 bases and J by 0 bases, with 6 bases between the two germline ends. The CDR3 spans 14 residues. The CDR3 DNA sequence: TGCGCCAGCAGCTTCGACCTAGCCAAAAACATTCAGTACTTC. Encoded protein: CASSFDLAKNIQYF.

J is TRBJ1-1 and V is TRBV11-2, with D unclear. The CDR3 consists of 14 residues. Germline V gene data show CDR1 as SGHAT and CDR2 as FQNNGV. The ends were cut back, 1 base at V and 4 bases at J, with 10 bases in the middle. In DNA, the CDR3 is TGTGCCAGCAGCTTAGCGCTGGTGGGCACTGAAGCTTTCTTT. Translated: CASSLALVGTEAFF.

V usage is TRBV4-2 and J usage is TRBJ2-7, with a possible D match to TRBD1 (5 bases). Trimming shortened V by 0 bases and J by 5 bases, and 11 bases separated the two germline ends. The germline gives CDR1 LGHNA, CDR2 YNFKEQ. This CDR3 is built from 14 residues. CDR3 protein: CASSQDRVSHEQYF. For the CDR3, the DNA is TGTGCCAGCAGCCAAGACAGGGTATCCCACGAGCAGTACTTC.

The chain has TRBV4-3 and TRBJ1-3; D is uncertain. The ends were cut back, 1 base at V and 0 bases at J, with 16 bases in the middle. The CDR3 loop spans 18 amino acids. Germline CDR1 is LGHNA and CDR2 is YSLEER. The CDR3 DNA reads as TGCGCCAGCAGCCAAGGGGTGGGGATGTCCTCCTCTGGAAACACCATATATTTT. Protein product: CASSQGVGMSSSGNTIYF.

The chain has TRBV28 and TRBJ1-4, with D uncertain. Trimming cost V 3 bases and J 4 bases, with 12 bases left between them. CDR3 size: 15 residues. Germline-derived CDR1 and CDR2 are MDHEN and SYDVKM. CDR3 sequence: CASSFGASLNEKLFF. The CDR3 DNA sequence: TGTGCCAGCAGTTTTGGCGCCAGCCTTAATGAAAAACTGTTTTTT.

This clone was counted only a few times. The chain has TRBV5-4 and TRBJ1-4; no firm D call. Trimming removed 4 bases from V and 7 bases from J, with 17 bases in between. CDR3 length: 15 residues. Germline V lookup: CDR1 SGHNT, CDR2 YYREEE (reference sequence). The CDR3: CASSLRAPGGEKLFF. The CDR3 coding sequence is TGTGCCAGCAGCCTCCGGGCCCCAGGCGGTGAAAAACTGTTTTTT.

CDR3 DNA: TGTGCCAGTAGGGGGTCGGGTCGGGGAGAGACCCAGTACTTC. Its protein product is CASRGSGRGETQYF. The chain recombines TRBV19 with TRBJ2-5, with a weak D call TRBD2 (5 bases). The CDR3 length is 14 residues. CDR1 LNHDA and CDR2 SQIVND come from the germline V gene (reference sequence). Trimming pared 6 bases from V and 4 bases from J, leaving 15 bases between.

The rearrangement joins TRBV28 to TRBJ2-7, with 8 bases lining up with TRBD1. Trimming cost V 3 bases and J 4 bases; bases outside gene matches: 8. The CDR3 has 15 residues. Per germline, CDR1 MDHEN and CDR2 SYDVKM. The CDR3 sequence: CASSFEGTGRYEQYF. Here the CDR3 DNA reads TGTGCCAGCAGTTTTGAAGGGACAGGCAGGTACGAGCAGTACTTC.